The rows below give T cell receptor beta chains drawn from one sample of a study of blood T cells in healthy people across ages. TCRdb used MiXCR to reprocess the 5' RACE reads, holding one entry per CDR3 protein. This table holds about 1,600,000 distinct CDR3 sequences, roughly 40% found once. The sample comprised blood. These receptors all stem from a woman between 18 and 30 years old in good health. Each CDR3 is given with its conserved first and last residue. A D gene is named only where the DNA matches it firmly. Size is stated for part of the rows, as once, few or many counts, or as a class when the clone is expanded.

CASSLWSGAPFNEQFF	TGTGCCAGCAGCTTGTGGTCGGGGGCCCCTTTCAATGAGCAGTTCTTC	TRBV5-6	-	few	TRBJ2-1	16
CASSLREGGSYEQYF	TGTGCCAGCAGTCTTAGGGAGGGAGGCTCCTACGAGCAGTACTTC	TRBV7-9	TRBD2	-	TRBJ2-7	15
CASSPAFFSGANVLTF	TGTGCCAGCAGCCCGGCCTTTTTCTCTGGGGCCAACGTCCTGACTTTC	TRBV7-9	-	-	TRBJ2-6	16
CASSEAGTRERENIQYF	TGTGCCAGCAGTGAGGCCGGGACTAGAGAAAGGGAAAACATTCAGTACTTC	TRBV2	TRBD2	-	TRBJ2-4	17
CASSQDPGDSTQETQYF	TGCGCCAGCAGCCAAGATCCCGGGGACTCCACGCAAGAGACCCAGTACTTC	TRBV4-1	-	-	TRBJ2-5	17
CAWSVGTSGGAGTQYF	TGTGCCTGGAGTGTTGGGACTAGCGGGGGGGCTGGTACGCAGTATTTT	TRBV30	TRBD2	-	TRBJ2-3	16
CASRPLAGTSTDTQYF	TGTGCCAGCAGACCACTAGCGGGGACTAGCACAGATACGCAGTATTTT	TRBV9	TRBD2	-	TRBJ2-3	16
CASSLGVGTSGTYEQYF	TGCGCCAGCAGCTTGGGGGTTGGGACTAGCGGAACCTACGAGCAGTACTTC	TRBV5-1	TRBD2	few	TRBJ2-7	17
CASSPSGRGSSYNEQFF	TGCGCCAGCAGCCCTAGCGGGAGGGGAAGCTCCTACAATGAGCAGTTCTTC	TRBV4-1	TRBD2	few	TRBJ2-1	17
CASSPREAGGPSEQFF	TGTGCCAGCAGCCCCCGCGAAGCGGGAGGGCCAAGCGAGCAGTTCTTC	TRBV7-8	TRBD2	-	TRBJ2-1	16
CVSSPGQGGYEQYF	TGTGTCAGCAGCCCGGGACAGGGAGGATACGAGCAGTACTTC	TRBV12-3/TRBV12-4	TRBD1	-	TRBJ2-7	14
CASSLGLSLEETQYF	TGTGCCAGCAGCTTAGGCTTGAGCCTAGAGGAGACCCAGTACTTC	TRBV7-2	-	few	TRBJ2-5	15
CASSSLGLAGYEQYF	TGTGCCAGCAGTTCTCTGGGACTAGCGGGCTACGAGCAGTACTTC	TRBV6-5	TRBD2	-	TRBJ2-7	15
CASSLARGDRVSGGTEAFF	TGTGCCAGCAGCTTAGCGCGGGGGGACAGGGTGTCTGGAGGCACTGAAGCTTTCTTT	TRBV7-9	TRBD1	-	TRBJ1-1	19
CASSVSGYEQFF	TGTGCCAGCAGCGTAAGTGGGTATGAGCAGTTCTTC	TRBV9	-	-	TRBJ2-1	12
CATRSTSGSGEQFF	TGTGCCACCAGGTCAACTAGCGGGAGTGGTGAGCAGTTCTTC	TRBV24-1	TRBD2	-	TRBJ2-1	14
CASNERESTDTQYF	TGTGCCAGCAACGAGCGGGAAAGCACAGATACGCAGTATTTT	TRBV6-2/TRBV6-3	TRBD2	-	TRBJ2-3	14
CSVEAGTSGRWYRGEQFF	TGCAGCGTTGAGGCCGGGACTAGCGGGAGATGGTATAGGGGTGAGCAGTTCTTC	TRBV29-1	TRBD2	few	TRBJ2-1	18
CSARARGPNEKLFF	TGCAGTGCTAGAGCCCGGGGTCCGAATGAAAAACTGTTTTTT	TRBV20-1	-	few	TRBJ1-4	14
CASSSRGQGMVGTEAFF	TGTGCCAGCAGCTCGAGGGGACAGGGGATGGTGGGCACTGAAGCTTTCTTT	TRBV11-2	TRBD1	-	TRBJ1-1	17
CSAREIRTAYGYTF	TGCAGTGCTAGAGAAATAAGGACAGCCTATGGCTACACCTTC	TRBV20-1	-	few	TRBJ1-2	14
CASSLTGPGTGINEQFF	TGTGCCAGCAGCCTTACCGGCCCCGGGACAGGGATCAATGAGCAGTTCTTC	TRBV6-1	TRBD1	-	TRBJ2-1	17
CASSLGLGELFF	TGTGCCAGCAGTCTTGGTTTGGGGGAGCTGTTTTTT	TRBV7-9	-	-	TRBJ2-2	12
CASSLSAGSFEQYF	TGTGCCAGCAGTTTATCCGCAGGGTCTTTTGAGCAGTACTTC	TRBV27	-	-	TRBJ2-7	14
CASQRDSNQPQHF	TGTGCCAGCCAGCGGGATAGCAATCAGCCCCAGCATTTT	TRBV7-9	-	-	TRBJ1-5	13
CASSRPGGNQPQHF	TGTGCCAGCAGCCGTCCGGGGGGCAATCAGCCCCAGCATTTT	TRBV7-2	-	-	TRBJ1-5	14
CASTQTGVYGYTF	TGTGCCAGCACCCAGACAGGGGTCTATGGCTACACCTTC	TRBV6-6	TRBD1	few	TRBJ1-2	13
CSVEEFAGARGDTQYF	TGCAGCGTTGAAGAATTCGCGGGGGCGCGTGGAGATACGCAGTATTTT	TRBV29-1	-	few	TRBJ2-3	16
CATSQGQGCSYEQYF	TGTGCCACTTCACAGGGACAGGGATGTAGCTACGAGCAGTACTTC	TRBV21-1	-	few	TRBJ2-7	15
CASSSAGTTNYGYTF	TGCGCCAGCAGCTCTGCCGGGACAACTAACTATGGCTACACCTTC	TRBV5-1	-	-	TRBJ1-2	15
CASSFAGNNYGYTF	TGCGCCAGCAGCTTTGCGGGGAACAACTATGGCTACACCTTC	TRBV5-1	-	-	TRBJ1-2	14
CAWTRTSPDTQYF	TGTGCCTGGACGCGCACTAGTCCCGATACGCAGTATTTT	TRBV30	-	-	TRBJ2-3	13
CASSKDYGYTF	TGTGCCAGCAGCAAGGACTATGGCTACACCTTC	TRBV12-3/TRBV12-4	-	-	TRBJ1-2	11
CASSPGQGSGNTIYF	TGTGCCAGCAGCCCGGGACAGGGGAGTGGAAACACCATATATTTT	TRBV28	TRBD1	-	TRBJ1-3	15
CASTPPQGALFLVAGGSETQYF	TGTGCCAGCACTCCTCCCCAAGGGGCTCTATTCCTTGTAGCGGGGGGGTCGGAGACCCAGTACTTC	TRBV28	TRBD2	-	TRBJ2-5	22
CASSFRRGGNQPRHF	TGTGCCAGCAGTTTTCGGAGAGGTGGCAATCAGCCCCGGCATTTT	TRBV28	-	-	TRBJ1-5	15
CASSLDWAEPYGYTF	TGTGCCAGCAGCTTAGACTGGGCGGAACCCTATGGCTACACCTTC	TRBV7-8	-	few	TRBJ1-2	15
CSASTGGYTDTQYF	TGCAGTGCTAGTACGGGGGGATACACAGATACGCAGTATTTT	TRBV20-1	TRBD2	few	TRBJ2-3	14
CSVEDKTVPGTDTQYF	TGCAGCGTTGAAGATAAGACGGTACCTGGCACAGATACGCAGTATTTT	TRBV29-1	-	many	TRBJ2-3	16
CASYGTGGTEAFF	TGTGCCAGCTACGGGACAGGGGGCACTGAAGCTTTCTTT	TRBV2	TRBD1	-	TRBJ1-1	13
CASSVGRSTYEQYF	TGTGCCAGCAGTGTCGGACGGTCGACCTACGAGCAGTACTTC	TRBV2	-	-	TRBJ2-7	14
CANSQGGRQYGYTF	TGTGCCAACAGCCAAGGAGGGCGGCAGTATGGCTACACCTTC	TRBV3-1	-	-	TRBJ1-2	14
CASSLDPLATGELFF	TGTGCCAGCAGCTTAGATCCACTAGCGACCGGGGAGCTGTTTTTT	TRBV7-9	TRBD2	-	TRBJ2-2	15
CASSPRNLLVPYGYTF	TGTGCCAGCAGCCCTCGAAATCTACTGGTTCCCTATGGCTACACCTTC	TRBV11-2	-	-	TRBJ1-2	16
CASSPTGVNSPLHF	TGTGCCAGCAGCCCCACAGGGGTCAATTCACCCCTCCACTTT	TRBV12-3/TRBV12-4	TRBD1	many	TRBJ1-6	14
CASSRAPGDTPQYF	TGCGCCAGCAGCCGGGCCCCAGGAGATACCCCACAGTACTTC	TRBV4-1	-	-	TRBJ2-5	14
CASSSQGVFTGNTIYF	TGTGCCAGCAGCAGTCAGGGGGTATTCACTGGAAACACCATATATTTT	TRBV28	TRBD1	-	TRBJ1-3	16
CSAVFGLADNEQFF	TGCAGTGCCGTTTTCGGACTAGCGGACAATGAGCAGTTCTTC	TRBV20-1	TRBD2	few	TRBJ2-1	14
CSALGPGSNEQFF	TGCAGTGCCCTTGGCCCGGGGAGCAATGAGCAGTTCTTC	TRBV20-1	-	few	TRBJ2-1	13
CASSALAADGELFF	TGCGCCAGCAGCGCACTAGCGGCCGACGGGGAGCTGTTTTTT	TRBV5-1	TRBD2	few	TRBJ2-2	14
CASSAQKGLAGGEQFF	TGTGCCAGCAGCGCCCAAAAGGGACTAGCGGGAGGTGAGCAGTTCTTC	TRBV9	TRBD2	-	TRBJ2-1	16
CASRLARTANNEQFF	TGCGCCAGCAGACTTGCAAGGACAGCCAACAATGAGCAGTTCTTC	TRBV4-1	-	-	TRBJ2-1	15
CASSYSYSARQPQHF	TGTGCCAGCAGTTACTCTTACAGTGCAAGGCAGCCCCAGCATTTT	TRBV6-5	-	-	TRBJ1-5	15
CSARITTSGSTDTQYF	TGCAGTGCTAGAATTACGACTAGCGGGAGTACAGATACGCAGTATTTT	TRBV20-1	TRBD2	-	TRBJ2-3	16
CATSRGGTTYGYTF	TGTGCCACCAGCAGAGGCGGGACAACCTATGGCTACACCTTC	TRBV15	-	few	TRBJ1-2	14